These 4 T cell receptor beta chains were all obtained from the same sample, sequenced in a study of CD8 T cells in ankylosing spondylitis. Broader study findings: For ankylosing spondylitis blood, a TCR beta motif of about eight highly homologous variants appeared characteristic.

The antigens of these receptors remain unknown. TCRdb reprocessed the 5' RACE reads with MiXCR, giving one entry per CDR3 protein. The sample includes 450,000 or so distinct CDR3 sequences, around 26% of them seen just once. Source material: blood, either unsorted or a sorted T cell fraction (not recorded which). These receptors were collected from a male donor with ankylosing spondylitis.

With regard to this clonotype: A read error may produce the germline difference seen at one junction end. V usage is TRBV7-9 and J usage is TRBJ1-3, with a tentative D call TRBD1 (6 bases). This CDR3 comprises 12 residues. The germline CDR1 and CDR2 sequences are SEHNR and FQNEAQ (reference sequence). CDR3 residues: CASSLPGAGVHF. Written as DNA, the CDR3 is TGTGCCAGCAGCTTGCCCGGGGCAGGGGTACATTTT.

The rearrangement joins TRBV20-1 to TRBJ2-1; D might be TRBD1 or TRBD2, each matching 5 bases. The CDR3 runs to 13 residues. Germline V gene data show CDR1 as DFQATT and CDR2 as SNEGSKA (reference sequence). Trimming stripped 2 bases from V and 4 bases from J, with 9 bases between. The DNA of the CDR3 is TGCAGTGCTAGAAAGGGGAGATACAATGAGCAGTTCTTC. Amino acid sequence: CSARKGRYNEQFF.

This clonotype showed up just a few times. The gene calls are TRBV7-8 and TRBJ2-1; possible D gene TRBD1, 6 bases. Trimming pared 5 bases from V and 6 bases from J, leaving 20 bases between. The germline CDR1 and CDR2 sequences are SGHVS and FQNEAQ. The CDR3 is 16 amino acids. In nucleotides, the CDR3 is TGTGCCAGCAGCCCCCGAGGGGGAGAGGGTGGCAATGAGCAGTTCTTC. Translating it yields CASSPRGGEGGNEQFF.

This rearrangement joins TRBV10-3 to TRBJ2-7, with TRBD2 as a possible D gene (6 bases). This CDR3 is 15 amino acids long. The germline V gene encodes CDR1 ENHRY and CDR2 SYGVKD. V gave up 6 bases and J gave up 0 bases, with 15 bases separating them. This CDR3 reads CAIREGLASSYEQYV. The DNA for the CDR3 is TGTGCCATCAGGGAGGGGCTAGCGAGCTCCTACGAGCAGTACGTC.